These 20 T cell receptor beta chains originate from one sample sequenced in a study of blood T cell repertoires in COVID-19. Here immunoSEQ multiplex PCR was the method, and the copy in TCRdb shows in-frame clones only, minus some. The data show around 20,000 clones, with approximately 90% seen just once and approximately 11% held by the top ten. Sequenced input: peripheral blood. The receptors were sampled from a human donor in a cohort sampled during active COVID-19.

CDR3 bases: TGTGCCAGCAGTTTAGCGGGGGGGGACTATGGCTACACCTTC. The encoded protein is CASSLAGGDYGYTF. The rearrangement joins TRBV28 to TRBJ1-2; tentatively, D is TRBD1 (5 bases). CDR1 and CDR2 (germline): MDHEN, SYDVKM. This CDR3 comprises 14 residues. The V end lost 2 bases, the J end lost 3 bases, and 10 bases lay between the germline ends.

CDR3 sequence: CASSLGQPLTGELFF. In DNA, the CDR3 is TGTGCCAGCAGTTTGGGACAGCCACTCACCGGGGAGCTGTTTTTT. The chain uses TRBV27 and TRBJ2-2; 7 bases are a match to TRBD1. Germline CDR1 MNHEY, CDR2 SMNVEV (reference sequence). This CDR3 has 15 amino acids. V lost 3 bases, J lost 4 bases, and 5 bases stayed unmatched.

CDR3 region: CATSDATSGLRSYNEQFF. CDR3 bases: TGTGCCACCAGTGATGCGACTAGCGGGCTACGCTCCTACAATGAGCAGTTCTTC. The chain is built from TRBV24-1 and TRBJ2-1; 10 bases line up with TRBD2. The CDR3 has 18 amino acids. The germline CDR1 and CDR2 sequences are KGHDR and SFDVKD. Trimming at V came to 3 bases and at J to 0 bases, leaving 7 bases not matched to a gene.

This clone was picked up a small number of times. The chain carries TRBV13 and TRBJ2-7; 7 bases are shared with TRBD1. V lost 5 bases and J lost 7; bases outside the gene matches: 11. Germline lookup yields CDR1 PRHDT and CDR2 FYEKMQ (reference sequence). The CDR3 has 14 amino acids. Here the CDR3 reads CASSPRQGPGEQYF. In nucleotides, the CDR3 is TGTGCCAGCAGCCCGAGACAGGGACCAGGGGAGCAGTACTTC.

The rearrangement uses TRBV7-3 and TRBJ2-7; TRBD2 agrees at 8 bases. CDR3 length equals 14 residues. The junction had 11 bases not matched to a gene; V was cut back by 4 bases and J by 9 bases. From germline, CDR1 is SGHTA and CDR2 FQGTGA. CDR3 protein: CASSSGGAAPVQYF. CDR3 DNA sequence: TGTGCCAGCAGCTCCGGGGGGGCAGCCCCTGTGCAGTACTTC.

CDR3 nucleotide sequence: TGTGCCAGTGCGAGGGACACTCATCAGCCCCAGCATTTT. Translated, it gives CASARDTHQPQHF. The V call is TRBV2, the J call TRBJ1-5; possible D gene TRBD1, 6 bases. The CDR3 spans 13 residues. V gave up 9 bases and J gave up 5 bases, with 14 bases separating them. CDR1 is SNHLY and CDR2 is FYNNEI in the germline V gene.

The chain carries TRBV7-3 and TRBJ2-7; TRBD1 matches at 7 bases. CDR3 length: 15 residues. The trim removed 5 bases at V and 0 bases at J, leaving 7 bases unmatched. Germline values: CDR1 SGHTA, CDR2 FQGTGA. The CDR3 reads CASSIGQAVSYEQYF. The CDR3 DNA is TGTGCCAGCAGCATTGGACAGGCCGTCTCCTACGAGCAGTACTTC.

J is TRBJ2-7 and V is TRBV16, with 11 bases lining up with TRBD2. The CDR3 is made up of 15 amino acids. V lost 3 bases and J lost 2; bases outside the gene matches: 3. Germline-derived CDR1 and CDR2 are KGHSY and FQNENV. CDR3 protein: CASSQMTSGTYEQYF. CDR3 coding DNA: TGTGCCAGCAGCCAGATGACTAGCGGGACCTACGAGCAGTACTTC. Filled out from reference TRBV16 and TRBJ2-7, the complete variable domain reads GEEVAQTPKHLVRGEGQKAKLYCAPIKGHSYVFWYQQVLKNEFKFLISFQNENVFDETGMPKERFSAKCLPNSPCSLEIQATKLEDSAVYFCASSQMTSGTYEQYFGPGTRLTVT.

The rearrangement links TRBV29-1 to TRBJ2-1; TRBD2 agrees at 10 bases. The V segment lost 2 bases and the J segment 9 bases; nucleotides outside the gene matches: 10. The CDR3 runs 15 residues. CDR1 is SQVTM, CDR2 ANQGSEA, per germline. As DNA, the CDR3 is TGCAGCGTTGAACTGTTAGCGGGAGGCCGGATTGAGCAGTTCTTC. Its protein product is CSVELLAGGRIEQFF.

The rearrangement uses TRBV19 and TRBJ2-5, with TRBD2 matching 8 bases. V was pared by 7 bases and J by 4 bases, with 11 bases of the junction left unmatched. The length of the CDR3 is 15 residues. Germline loops: CDR1 LNHDA, CDR2 SQIVND (reference sequence). CDR3 nucleotides: TGTGCCAGTACCACCGGCGGGAGGCCGGGAGAGACCCAGTACTTC. Its translation is CASTTGGRPGETQYF. Combining the CDR3 with reference TRBV19 and TRBJ2-5 gives the whole variable domain DGGITQSPKYLFRKEGQNVTLSCEQNLNHDAMYWYRQDPGQGLRLIYYSQIVNDFQKGDIAEGYSVSREKKESFPLTVTSAQKNPTAFYLCASTTGGRPGETQYFGPGTRLLVL.

The J gene is TRBJ1-2, the V gene TRBV3-1 (or the pseudogene TRBV3-2); no reliable D call. With 4 bases removed from V and 7 bases from J, the gap between germline ends came to 7 bases. Per germline, CDR1 LGHDT and CDR2 YNNKEL (reference sequence). The CDR3 contains 11 residues. This CDR3 is CASSRTGGYTF. In nucleotides, the CDR3 is TGTGCCAGCAGCCGCACTGGTGGCTACACCTTC.

The chain links TRBV10-2 to TRBJ2-1; D is possibly TRBD1 (6 bases). V was clipped by 3 bases and J by 6 bases, with 15 bases between them. Germline CDR1 and CDR2: WSHSY and SAAADI. The CDR3 totals 15 residues. The CDR3 DNA is TGCGCCAGCAGTGATCGGACCGGCAGGGGCAATGAGCAGTTCTTC. It specifies CASSDRTGRGNEQFF.

CDR3 sequence reads: CASSGQVSNQPQHF. CDR3 nucleotide sequence: TGTGCCAGCAGCGGACAGGTCAGCAATCAGCCCCAGCATTTT. The chain has TRBV3-1 (or the pseudogene TRBV3-2) and TRBJ1-5; TRBD1 matches at 7 bases. J gave up 1 base and V 5 bases, and 2 bases lay outside the gene matches. The CDR3 has 14 amino acids. From germline, CDR1 is LGHDT and CDR2 YNNKEL (reference sequence).

The J gene is TRBJ2-2, the V gene TRBV30; 8 bases line up with TRBD2. Trimming cost V 8 bases and J 3 bases; bases outside gene matches: 8. There are 14 residues in the CDR3. The germline V gene encodes CDR1 GTSNPN and CDR2 SVGIG (reference sequence). CDR3 protein: CARGGAQDTGELFF. For the CDR3, the DNA is TGTGCCCGGGGGGGGGCGCAGGACACCGGGGAGCTGTTTTTT.

The chain carries TRBV6-5 and TRBJ1-6, with TRBD1 matching 11 bases. The germline gives CDR1 MNHEY, CDR2 SVGAGI. The V segment lost 6 bases and the J segment 15 bases; nucleotides outside the gene matches: 13. This CDR3 contains 15 residues. In DNA, the CDR3 is TGTGCCAGCAGCCCCGGGACAGGGGGAATTCAGGACCTCCACTTT. Its protein product is CASSPGTGGIQDLHF.

CDR3 DNA sequence: TGTGCCAGCCAGCGGGGGGCAGCGTCCTACGAGCAGTACTTC. Its translation is CASQRGAASYEQYF. This chain uses TRBV2 with TRBJ2-7; 9 bases are a match to TRBD2. J lost 1 base, V lost 8 bases, and 6 bases had no gene match. The germline CDR1 and CDR2 sequences are SNHLY and FYNNEI. This CDR3 contains 14 residues.

This sequence joins TRBV30 and TRBJ1-1, with TRBD1 identical over 9 bases. Germline V lookup: CDR1 GTSNPN, CDR2 SVGIG (reference sequence). This CDR3 has 14 residues. Trimming took 3 bases from V and 4 from J; bases not matched to a gene: 6. The CDR3 coding sequence is TGTGCCTGGAGACGGCGACAGGGGGTCACTGAAGCTTTCTTT. Translating gives CAWRRRQGVTEAFF.

The V gene is TRBV27, the J gene TRBJ2-1, with no clear D. V dropped 6 bases and J dropped 4 bases, with 13 bases sitting between them. Germline lookup yields CDR1 MNHEY and CDR2 SMNVEV (reference sequence). CDR3 length equals 14 residues. CDR3 amino acids: CASRILNEYNEQFF. DNA for the CDR3: TGTGCCAGCAGAATCCTTAACGAGTACAATGAGCAGTTCTTC.

V gene TRBV24-1 combines with J gene TRBJ2-5; a possible D gene is TRBD1 (5 bases). The CDR3 loop spans 14 amino acids. The ends were cut back, 3 bases at V and 5 bases at J, with 12 bases in the middle. In germline, CDR1 is KGHDR, CDR2 SFDVKD. CDR3 bases: TGTGCCACCAGTGATCCAGGGTTCTCGGAGACCCAGTACTTC. This translates into CATSDPGFSETQYF.

CDR3 region: CASSFASGTTDTQYF. CDR3 coding DNA: TGTGCCAGCAGCTTTGCTAGCGGGACCACAGATACGCAGTATTTT. This sequence joins TRBV5-6 and TRBJ2-3; 9 nucleotides align to TRBD2. Trimming removed 2 bases from V and 2 bases from J; junction bases left unmatched: 3. Germline lookup yields CDR1 SGHDT and CDR2 YYEEEE. CDR3 length: 15 amino acids.